This T cell receptor beta chain was identified during a study of regulatory T cells in long-lasting Graves disease. Study-level background: Over 5 years of antithyroid drugs plus positive TSH receptor antibodies defined persistent Graves' disease.

iRepertoire HTBI primers and Arm-PCR of CDR3 regions built TCR beta libraries. One entry per CDR3 protein, called by TCRdb with MiXCR from the multiplex PCR reads. The sample carries 420,000 or so distinct CDR3 sequences, 23% recorded once. The CDR3 loop spans 14 amino acids. Germline values: CDR1 SGHRS, CDR2 YFSETQ. The ends were cut back, 0 bases at V and 4 bases at J, with 10 bases in the middle. On this clonotype: Its antigen remains unknown.

Study-level points and caveats: Few sampled subjects may have lowered accuracy.

Sample time point: persistent/refractory GD, antithyroid drugs over 5 years with positive TRAb. Researchers made the TCR library from RNA that was extracted from PBMCs. By American Thyroid Association guidelines, Graves' disease was diagnosed in the cohort. This sample comprised peripheral blood mononuclear cells (PBMCs), obtained when the disease was refractory, from a patient treated with antithyroid drugs. This receptor was obtained from a female donor with Graves disease. This chain connects TRBV5-1 to TRBJ1-1, with TRBD1 as a possible D gene (6 bases). In DNA form, the CDR3 reads TGCGCCAGCAGCTTGGAGCAGGGGATCACTGAAGCTTTCTTT. It specifies CASSLEQGITEAFF.